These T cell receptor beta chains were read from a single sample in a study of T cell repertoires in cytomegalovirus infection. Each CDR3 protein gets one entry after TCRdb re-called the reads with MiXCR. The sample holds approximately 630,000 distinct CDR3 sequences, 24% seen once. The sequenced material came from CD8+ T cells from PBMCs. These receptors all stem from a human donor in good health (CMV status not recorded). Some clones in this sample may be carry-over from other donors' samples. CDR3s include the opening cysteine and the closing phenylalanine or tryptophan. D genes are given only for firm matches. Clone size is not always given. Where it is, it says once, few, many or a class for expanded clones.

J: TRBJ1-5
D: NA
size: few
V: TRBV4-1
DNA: TGCGCCAGCAGCGGGGAAGGTTACGATACGGGGCAGCCCCAGCATTTT
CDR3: CASSGEGYDTGQPQHF

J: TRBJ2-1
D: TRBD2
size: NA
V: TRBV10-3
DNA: TGTGCCATCAGTGAAAGCGGGGGGAGTCTGGATGAGCAGTTCTTC
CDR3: CAISESGGSLDEQFF

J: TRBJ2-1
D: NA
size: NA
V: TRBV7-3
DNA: TGTGCCAGCAGCCCTGACGGACGGCCAGATGAGCAGTTCTTC
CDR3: CASSPDGRPDEQFF

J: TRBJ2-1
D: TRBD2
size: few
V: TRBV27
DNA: TGTGCCAGCAGTCAGACGACTAGCGGGGTCGATGAGCAGTTCTTC
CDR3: CASSQTTSGVDEQFF

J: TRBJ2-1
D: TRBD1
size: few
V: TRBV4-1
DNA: TGCGCCAGCAGCCCCCGGGACAGTTTTAGTCTAGACCTAAACAATGAGCAGTTCTTC
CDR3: CASSPRDSFSLDLNNEQFF

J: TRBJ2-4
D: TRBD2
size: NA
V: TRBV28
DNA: TGTGTCAGCAGTTTCGGGGGGGCGAAAAACATTCAGTACTTC
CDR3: CVSSFGGAKNIQYF

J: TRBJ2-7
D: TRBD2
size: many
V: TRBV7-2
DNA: TGTGCCAGCAGCTTATCGAGACTAGCGATCCACGAGCAGTACTTC
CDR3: CASSLSRLAIHEQYF

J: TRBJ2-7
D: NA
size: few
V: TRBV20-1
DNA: TGCAGTGCTAGAGATTACTCCTACGAGCAGTACTTC
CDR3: CSARDYSYEQYF

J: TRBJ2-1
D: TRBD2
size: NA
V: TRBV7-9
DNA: TGTGCCAGCAGCGGCGGGGGGCAGTTCTTC
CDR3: CASSGGGQFF

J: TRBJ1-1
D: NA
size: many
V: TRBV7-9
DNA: TGTGCCAGCACCTCACAGACAGCTGAAGCTTTCTTT
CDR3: CASTSQTAEAFF

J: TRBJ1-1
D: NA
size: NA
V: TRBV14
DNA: TGTGCCAGCAGCCAAGAAGACAGCCGGGCGTGGGGGAACACTGAAGCTTTCTTT
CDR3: CASSQEDSRAWGNTEAFF

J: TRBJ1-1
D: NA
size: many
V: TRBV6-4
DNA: TGTGCCAGCAGTGACTCGGCCGAACGGAACACTGAAGCTTTCTTT
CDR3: CASSDSAERNTEAFF

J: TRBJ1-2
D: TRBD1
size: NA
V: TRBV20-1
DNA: TGCAGTGCTCCGTGGGACAGGGTAGGAGGAGGCTACACCTTC
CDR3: CSAPWDRVGGGYTF

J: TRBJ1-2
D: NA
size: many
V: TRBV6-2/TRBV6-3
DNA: TGTGCCAGCAGTTACACGGACTTCCTAAGGAGTGGCTACACCTTC
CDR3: CASSYTDFLRSGYTF

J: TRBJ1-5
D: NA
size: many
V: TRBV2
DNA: TGTGCCAGCAGTGAAGCAGGGTACTATCAGCCCCAGCATTTT
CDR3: CASSEAGYYQPQHF

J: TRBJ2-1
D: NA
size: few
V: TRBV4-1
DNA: TGCGCCAGCAGCCGCGGGACTGAGCAGTTCTTC
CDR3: CASSRGTEQFF

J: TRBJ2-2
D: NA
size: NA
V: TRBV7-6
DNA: TGTGCCAGCAGCTTGAGGACCCGGGAGCTGTTTTTT
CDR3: CASSLRTRELFF

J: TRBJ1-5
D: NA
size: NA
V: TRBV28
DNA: TGTGCCAGCAGTTTCTTCAGGGGCGCAGATCAGCCCCAGCATTTT
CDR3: CASSFFRGADQPQHF

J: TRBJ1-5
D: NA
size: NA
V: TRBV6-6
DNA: TGTGTCAGCACATCGAAGAGAGGGGGAAGCAATCAGCCCCAGCATTTT
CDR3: CVSTSKRGGSNQPQHF

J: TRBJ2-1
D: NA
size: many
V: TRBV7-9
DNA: TGTGCCAGCAGCTCTGGACCTGGGAATGAGCAGTTCTTC
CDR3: CASSSGPGNEQFF

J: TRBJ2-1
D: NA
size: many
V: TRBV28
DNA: TGTGCCAGCAGTGTCTCGGGACTCAACTCCTACAATGAGCAGTTCTTC
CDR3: CASSVSGLNSYNEQFF

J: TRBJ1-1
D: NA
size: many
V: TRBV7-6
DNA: TGTGCCAGCAGCTTAAATGGGGGGCCTGAAGCTTTCTTT
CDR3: CASSLNGGPEAFF

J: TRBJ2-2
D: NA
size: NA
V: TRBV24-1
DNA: TGTGCCACCAGTAATACCGGGACAACTAACACCGGGGAGCTGTTTTTT
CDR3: CATSNTGTTNTGELFF

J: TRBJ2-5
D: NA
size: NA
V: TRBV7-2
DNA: TGTGCCAGCAGCGGGCCCAGGACATCACAAGAGACCCAGTACTTC
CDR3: CASSGPRTSQETQYF

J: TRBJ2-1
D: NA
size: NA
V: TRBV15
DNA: TGTGCCACCAGCAGGACCGTAGCCCGGGAGCAGTTCTTC
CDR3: CATSRTVAREQFF

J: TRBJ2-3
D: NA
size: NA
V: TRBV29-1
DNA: TGCAGCGTTGGAGGAATAACCAGGGTTGATACGCAGTATTTT
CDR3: CSVGGITRVDTQYF

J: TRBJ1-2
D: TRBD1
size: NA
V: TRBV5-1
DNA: TGCGCCAGCAGCGAGGGGACAGTTGGTGACTATGGCTACACCTTC
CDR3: CASSEGTVGDYGYTF

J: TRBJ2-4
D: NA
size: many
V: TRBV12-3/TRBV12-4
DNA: TGTGCCAGCACCTTTAGGGCAGGTCCCCCAGTGGGGGACATTCAGTACTTC
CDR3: CASTFRAGPPVGDIQYF

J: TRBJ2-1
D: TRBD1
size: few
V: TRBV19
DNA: TGTGCCAGTACCGACAGGGTCGATGAGCAGTTCTTC
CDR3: CASTDRVDEQFF

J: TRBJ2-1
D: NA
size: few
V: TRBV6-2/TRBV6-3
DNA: TGTGCCAGCAGTTATGATTTTAGCTCCTACAATGAGCAGTTCTTC
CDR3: CASSYDFSSYNEQFF

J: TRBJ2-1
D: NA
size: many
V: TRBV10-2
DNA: TGTGCCAGCCGAGACGGGAGCTCCTACAATGAGCAGTTCTTC
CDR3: CASRDGSSYNEQFF

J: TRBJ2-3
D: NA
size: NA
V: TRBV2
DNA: TGTGCCAGCAGGCAGGGGTCCCGCACAGATACGCAGTATTTT
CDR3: CASRQGSRTDTQYF

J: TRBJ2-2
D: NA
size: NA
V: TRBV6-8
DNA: TGTGCCAGCAGTTACGCGGGACAGACCGCGGTGTTTTTT
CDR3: CASSYAGQTAVFF

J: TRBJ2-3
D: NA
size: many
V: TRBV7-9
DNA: TGTGCCAGCAGAAAAGGGGATAGCACAGATACGCAGTATTTT
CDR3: CASRKGDSTDTQYF

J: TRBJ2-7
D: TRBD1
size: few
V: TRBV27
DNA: TGTGCCAGCAGTTTAGAGGGGACAGGGGGAACCTACGAGCAGTACTTC
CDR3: CASSLEGTGGTYEQYF

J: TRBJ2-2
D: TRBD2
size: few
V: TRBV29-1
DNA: TGCAGCACCCTAGCGGGGGAGACCGGGGAGCTGTTTTTT
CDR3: CSTLAGETGELFF

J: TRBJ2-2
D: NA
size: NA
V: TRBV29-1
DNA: TGCAGCGCTTATGGCCCGATGGGGGAGCTGTTTTTT
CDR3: CSAYGPMGELFF

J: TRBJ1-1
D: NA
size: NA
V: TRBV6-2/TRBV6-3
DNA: TGTGTCAGCTATGAAAGCGGGGTATGGGGCACTGAAGCTTTCTTT
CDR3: CVSYESGVWGTEAFF

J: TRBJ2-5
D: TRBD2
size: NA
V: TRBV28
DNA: TGTGCCAGCAGTATCCTTAGCGGGGGGGCCGATGAGACCCAGTACTTC
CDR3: CASSILSGGADETQYF